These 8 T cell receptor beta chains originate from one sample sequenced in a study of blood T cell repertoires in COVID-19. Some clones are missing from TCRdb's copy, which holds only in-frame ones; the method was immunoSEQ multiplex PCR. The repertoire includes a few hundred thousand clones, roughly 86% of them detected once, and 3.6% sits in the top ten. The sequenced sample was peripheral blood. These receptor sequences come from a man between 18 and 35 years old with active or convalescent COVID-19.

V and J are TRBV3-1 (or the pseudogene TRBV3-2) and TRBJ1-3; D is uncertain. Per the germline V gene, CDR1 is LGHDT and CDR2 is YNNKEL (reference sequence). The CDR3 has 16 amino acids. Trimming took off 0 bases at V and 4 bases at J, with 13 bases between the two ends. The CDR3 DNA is TGTGCCAGCAGCCAAGAACCCTCGCTGCGCGGAAACACCATATATTTT. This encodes CASSQEPSLRGNTIYF.

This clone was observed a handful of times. In DNA form, the CDR3 reads TGTGCCAGCAGATTGGGACAGGGGAACACCGGGGAGCTGTTTTTT. Amino acids: CASRLGQGNTGELFF. This chain links TRBV11-3 with TRBJ2-2; 9 positions agree with TRBD1. The CDR3 totals 15 residues. Germline V gene sequence: CDR1 SGHNT, CDR2 YENEEA. V trimming: 6 bases; J trimming: 1 base; junction bases outside the gene matches: 3.

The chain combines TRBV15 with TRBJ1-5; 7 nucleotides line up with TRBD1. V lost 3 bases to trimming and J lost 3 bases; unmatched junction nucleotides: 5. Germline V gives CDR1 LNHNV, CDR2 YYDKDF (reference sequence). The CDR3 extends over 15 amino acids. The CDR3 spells CATSSRDRLNQPQHF. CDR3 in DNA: TGTGCCACCAGCAGCCGGGACAGACTCAATCAGCCCCAGCATTTT.

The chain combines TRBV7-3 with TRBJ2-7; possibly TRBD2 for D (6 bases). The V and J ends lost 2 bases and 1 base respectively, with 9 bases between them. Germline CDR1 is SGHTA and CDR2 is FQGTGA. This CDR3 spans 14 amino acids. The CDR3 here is CASSLYAGSYEQYF. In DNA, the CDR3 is TGTGCCAGCAGCTTATATGCGGGGTCCTACGAGCAGTACTTC.

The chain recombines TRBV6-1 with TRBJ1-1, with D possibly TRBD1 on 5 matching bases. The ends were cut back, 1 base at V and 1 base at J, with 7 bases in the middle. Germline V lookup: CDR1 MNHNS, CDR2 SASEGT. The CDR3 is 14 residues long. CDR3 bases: TGTGCCAGCAGTGAAGTCAGGGCGAACACTGAAGCTTTCTTT. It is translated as CASSEVRANTEAFF.

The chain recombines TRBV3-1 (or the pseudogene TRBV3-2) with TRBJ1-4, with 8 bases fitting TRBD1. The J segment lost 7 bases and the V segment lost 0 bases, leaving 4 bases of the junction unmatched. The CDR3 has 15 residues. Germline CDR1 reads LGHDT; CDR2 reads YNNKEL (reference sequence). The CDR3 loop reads CASSQEDREGEKLFF. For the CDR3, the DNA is TGTGCCAGCAGCCAAGAGGACAGGGAGGGTGAAAAACTGTTTTTT.

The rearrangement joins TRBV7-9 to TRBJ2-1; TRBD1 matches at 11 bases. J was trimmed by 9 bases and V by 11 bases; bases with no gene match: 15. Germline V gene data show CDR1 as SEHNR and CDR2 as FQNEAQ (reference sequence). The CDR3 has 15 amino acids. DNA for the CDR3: TGTGCCGCCTCCCCGTGGACAGGGGGCTTGATTGAGCAGTTCTTC. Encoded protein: CAASPWTGGLIEQFF.

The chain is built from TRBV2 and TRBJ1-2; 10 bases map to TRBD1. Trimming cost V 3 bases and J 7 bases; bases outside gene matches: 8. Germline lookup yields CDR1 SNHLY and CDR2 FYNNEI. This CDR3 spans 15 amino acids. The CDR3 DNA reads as TGTGCCAGCAGTGAGTCTGGGACAGGGGTTTTTGGCTACACCTTC. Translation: CASSESGTGVFGYTF.